This passage covers 23 T cell receptor beta chains from one sample sequenced in a study of cytomegalovirus exposure and HLA in healthy donors. The PCR ran on 60 Vbeta and 13 Jbeta primers. The repertoire was sequenced with immunoSEQ multiplex PCR; TCRdb's copy has only in-frame clones and lacks some. Among around 90,000 clones listed, around four fifths were seen once. Sequenced material: PBMCs. Receptors originate from a man aged 25-45 years in good health and CMV-seronegative.

The CDR3 here is CASSQDSQGKVGYTF. The CDR3 bases are TGTGCCAGCAGCCAGGATTCGCAGGGGAAAGTTGGCTACACCTTC. V and J are TRBV7-6 and TRBJ1-2; D perhaps matches TRBD1 (6 bases). Germline V gene lookup returns CDR1 SGHVS and CDR2 FNYEAQ. The CDR3 is made up of 15 amino acids. Deletions cut 5 bases from V and 7 bases from J, with 20 bases between.

The chain has TRBV27 and TRBJ2-2, with D maybe TRBD2 (7 bases). The CDR3 loop spans 18 amino acids. The V gene's germline CDR1 is MNHEY and CDR2 SMNVEV (reference sequence). The V end lost 5 bases, the J end lost 7 bases, and 26 bases lay between the germline ends. In DNA, the CDR3 is TGTGCCAGCAGTGCCCCCCCAGGGAGGGGGGCCGGAGGCGGGGAGCTGTTTTTT. Its translation: CASSAPPGRGAGGGELFF.

The chain combines TRBV20-1 with TRBJ2-1; no firm D call. The CDR3 totals 11 residues. CDR1 DFQATT and CDR2 SNEGSKA come from the germline V gene (reference sequence). V was cut by 6 bases and J by 7 bases, with 10 bases left in between. CDR3 in amino acids: CSAKPLNEQFF. The CDR3 DNA is TGCAGTGCAAAGCCCCTTAATGAGCAGTTCTTC.

The chain couples TRBV5-5 to TRBJ1-2; TRBD1 is a possible D gene (6 bases). The CDR3 is made up of 14 amino acids. V lost 4 bases to trimming and J lost 2 bases, with 12 bases between them. The germline CDR1 and CDR2 sequences are SGHKS and YYEKEE (reference sequence). The CDR3 is CASSDLQGNYGYTF. In DNA, the CDR3 is TGTGCCAGCAGCGACCTCCAGGGGAACTATGGCTACACCTTC.

The V call is TRBV19, the J call TRBJ1-1; D gene uncertain. V gave up 3 bases and J gave up 3 bases, with 8 bases separating them. This CDR3 contains 13 residues. Germline V gene lookup returns CDR1 LNHDA and CDR2 SQIVND (reference sequence). For the CDR3, the DNA is TGTGCCAGTAGTATTTTCCGGGACACTGAAGCTTTCTTT. Encoded protein: CASSIFRDTEAFF.

The chain has TRBV5-1 and TRBJ2-5; 8 bases align to TRBD2. CDR1 SGHRS and CDR2 YFSETQ come from the germline V gene. The V and J ends lost 6 bases and 3 bases, in that order; junction bases with no gene match: 7. The CDR3 is made up of 14 amino acids. CDR3 sequence (DNA): TGCGCCAGCACTCCGGGAGGGACTAAAGAGACCCAGTACTTC. Translation gives CASTPGGTKETQYF.

V is TRBV5-4 and J is TRBJ1-1; 7 bases line up with TRBD1. Trimming took 3 bases from V and 4 from J; bases not matched to a gene: 9. Per germline, CDR1 SGHNT and CDR2 YYREEE (reference sequence). The CDR3 spans 15 residues. CDR3 in DNA: TGTGCCAGCAGCTGGAACTCACAGGGGCTCACTGAAGCTTTCTTT. Protein: CASSWNSQGLTEAFF.

J is TRBJ1-2 and V is TRBV6-7; tentative D call: TRBD1 (5 bases). TRBV6-7 has ORF status, its function being uncertain. The CDR3 runs 13 residues. With 4 bases removed from V and 7 bases from J, the gap between germline ends came to 13 bases. The CDR3 is CASSSRKDSGYTF. As DNA, the CDR3 is TGTGCCAGCAGTTCCAGGAAAGACAGTGGCTACACCTTC.

The rearrangement links TRBV4-2 to TRBJ1-4, with 10 positions matching TRBD1. The germline V gene has CDR1 LGHNA and CDR2 YNFKEQ. The CDR3 covers 16 residues. J gave up 4 bases and V 0 bases, and 2 bases lay outside the gene matches. The CDR3 DNA sequence: TGTGCCAGCAGCCAAGAGGGACAGGGGCGTAATGAAAAACTGTTTTTT. This encodes CASSQEGQGRNEKLFF.

This chain links TRBV18 with TRBJ1-1; D remains unclear. CDR3 length: 16 residues. V lost 6 bases and J 1 base, leaving 18 bases between the germline ends. Germline-derived CDR1 and CDR2 are KGHSH and LQKENI. The CDR3, as DNA: TGTGCCAGCTCCCGAATGGCTGGTACAGCGAACACTGAAGCTTTCTTT. Protein sequence: CASSRMAGTANTEAFF. Based on the CDR3 plus reference TRBV18 and TRBJ1-1, the full variable domain is NAGVMQNPRHLVRRRGQEARLRCSPMKGHSHVYWYRQLPEEGLKFMVYLQKENIIDESGMPKERFSAEFPKEGPSILRIQQVVRGDSAAYFCASSRMAGTANTEAFFGQGTRLTVV.

The chain links TRBV28 to TRBJ1-5; TRBD1 matches 8 bases. The CDR3 loop spans 14 amino acids. After removal of 5 bases from V and 5 bases from J, the junction contained 5 bases not matched to a gene. CDR1 is MDHEN, CDR2 SYDVKM, per germline. CDR3 loop: CASSPLTGDQPQHF. CDR3 bases: TGTGCCAGCAGTCCCTTGACAGGGGATCAGCCCCAGCATTTT.

The chain employs TRBV4-1 and TRBJ1-2; 7 bases are a match to TRBD1. The V segment lost 4 bases and the J segment 0 bases; nucleotides outside the gene matches: 11. Germline-derived CDR1 and CDR2 are MGHRA and YSYEKL. The CDR3 totals 17 residues. The CDR3 DNA reads as TGCGCCAGCAGCCTCCTCCCCGGGACAGAAGCTAACTATGGCTACACCTTC. It encodes CASSLLPGTEANYGYTF.

V usage is TRBV5-1 and J usage is TRBJ2-1, with 14 bases identical to TRBD2. The germline gives CDR1 SGHRS, CDR2 YFSETQ. Trimming cost V 4 bases and J 0 bases; bases outside gene matches: 9. The CDR3 is 19 amino acids. DNA for the CDR3: TGCGCCAGCAGCATACCGGGACTAGCGGGGGCAAGCTCCTACAATGAGCAGTTCTTC. Translated: CASSIPGLAGASSYNEQFF.

The chain couples TRBV6-4 to TRBJ1-2, with a tentative D call TRBD1 (6 bases). Germline V lookup: CDR1 MRHNA, CDR2 SNTAGT. CDR3 length: 13 residues. Trimming removed 0 bases from V and 4 bases from J, with 6 bases in between. The CDR3 loop is CASSDSGAYGYTF. CDR3 bases: TGTGCCAGCAGTGACTCGGGGGCCTATGGCTACACCTTC.

The V and J genes are TRBV6-1 and TRBJ1-2, with D perhaps matching TRBD1 (5 bases). V shed 3 bases and J shed 5 bases, with 16 bases lying between them. The CDR3 has 15 residues. Germline CDR1 is MNHNS and CDR2 is SASEGT. CDR3 sequence: CASSDRQTSFYGYTF. As DNA, the CDR3 is TGTGCCAGCAGTGACCGACAGACGAGTTTTTATGGCTACACCTTC.

This chain connects TRBV27 to TRBJ2-1; 10 bases align to TRBD2. Trimming removed 3 bases from V and 6 bases from J; junction bases left unmatched: 5. The CDR3 length is 15 residues. Germline CDR1 MNHEY, CDR2 SMNVEV (reference sequence). CDR3: CASSFLGLASNEQFF. CDR3 coding DNA: TGTGCCAGCAGTTTCCTGGGACTAGCGTCCAATGAGCAGTTCTTC.

The chain has TRBV7-2 and TRBJ1-1; D might be TRBD1 (5 bases). Trimming shortened V by 2 bases and J by 5 bases, and 12 bases separated the two germline ends. The CDR3 is 14 residues long. The germline CDR1 and CDR2 sequences are SGHTA and FQGNSA. The CDR3 loop is CASSLNPGRTEAFF. Here the CDR3 DNA reads TGTGCCAGCAGCTTAAATCCAGGGAGGACTGAAGCTTTCTTT.

The DNA of the CDR3 is TGCGCCAGCAGCTTTCGCTCCGGGACTAACACTGAAGCTTTCTTT. Amino acids: CASSFRSGTNTEAFF. The J gene is TRBJ1-1, the V gene TRBV5-1, with TRBD1 as a possible D gene (5 bases). The V gene lost 2 bases and the J gene lost 2 bases, with 13 bases spanning the gap. Germline V gives CDR1 SGHRS, CDR2 YFSETQ. CDR3 length: 15 residues.

The rearrangement joins TRBV5-1 to TRBJ2-7; 9 bases fit TRBD2. Germline V gene sequence: CDR1 SGHRS, CDR2 YFSETQ. The CDR3 extends over 15 amino acids. J lost 2 bases, V lost 0 bases, and 3 bases had no gene match. The CDR3 nucleotides read TGCGCCAGCAGCTTGGTGGCGGGAGGGACCTACGAGCAGTACTTC. Translating gives CASSLVAGGTYEQYF.

The gene calls are TRBV7-2 and TRBJ1-2; no definite D call. The CDR3 covers 19 residues. The V and J ends lost 4 bases and 8 bases respectively, with 32 bases between them. Germline lookup yields CDR1 SGHTA and CDR2 FQGNSA. The CDR3 DNA reads TGTGCCAGCAGCTCCCCCAGAAAACTATCGACGGGAATTGTAGAAGGCTACACCTTC. As protein: CASSSPRKLSTGIVEGYTF.

The chain is built from TRBV4-2 and TRBJ2-3; D remains unclear. Germline V gene sequence: CDR1 LGHNA, CDR2 YNFKEQ. CDR3 length: 16 amino acids. V lost 0 bases and J lost 1, with 11 bases in between. This chain's CDR3 is CASSQESSPRTDTQYF. In nucleotides, the CDR3 is TGTGCCAGCAGCCAAGAGTCGAGTCCCCGCACAGATACGCAGTATTTT.

This clone turned up a few times. The sample holds other DNA sequences that translate to the same CDR3. The chain couples TRBV6-4 to TRBJ2-3; 11 nucleotides agree with TRBD2. There are 15 residues in the CDR3. V dropped 0 bases and J dropped 4; count of bases not matched to a gene: 0. Germline assignment: CDR1 MRHNA and CDR2 SNTAGT. CDR3 DNA sequence: TGTGCCAGCAGTGACTCTAGCGGGGGGGCAGATACGCAGTATTTT. Translation gives CASSDSSGGADTQYF.

The V and J genes are TRBV5-5 and TRBJ2-7; D might be TRBD1 (6 bases). The CDR3 contains 14 residues. Germline V gene data show CDR1 as SGHKS and CDR2 as YYEKEE (reference sequence). V was cut by 6 bases and J by 3 bases, with 16 bases left in between. The CDR3 DNA sequence: TGTGCCAGCATCCGGGACATAGGGTACTACGAGCAGTACTTC. It is translated as CASIRDIGYYEQYF.